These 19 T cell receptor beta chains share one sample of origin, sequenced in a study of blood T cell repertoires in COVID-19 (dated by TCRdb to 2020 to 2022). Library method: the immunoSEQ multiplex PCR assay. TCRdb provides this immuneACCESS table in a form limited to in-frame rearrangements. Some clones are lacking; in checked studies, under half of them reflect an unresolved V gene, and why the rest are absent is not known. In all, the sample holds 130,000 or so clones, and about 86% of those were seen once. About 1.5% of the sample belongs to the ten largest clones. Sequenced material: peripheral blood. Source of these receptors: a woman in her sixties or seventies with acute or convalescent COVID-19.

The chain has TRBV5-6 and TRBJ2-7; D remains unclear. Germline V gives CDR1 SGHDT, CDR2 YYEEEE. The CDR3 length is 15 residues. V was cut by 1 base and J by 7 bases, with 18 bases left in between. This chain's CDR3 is CASSLKLIPTWEQYF. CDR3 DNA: TGTGCCAGCAGCTTGAAGCTCATTCCTACGTGGGAGCAGTACTTC. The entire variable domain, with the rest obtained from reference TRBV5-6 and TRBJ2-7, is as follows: DAGVTQSPTHLIKTRGQQVTLRCSPKSGHDTVSWYQQALGQGPQFIFQYYEEEERQRGNFPDRFSGHQFPNYSSELNVNALLLGDSALYLCASSLKLIPTWEQYFGPGTRLTVT.

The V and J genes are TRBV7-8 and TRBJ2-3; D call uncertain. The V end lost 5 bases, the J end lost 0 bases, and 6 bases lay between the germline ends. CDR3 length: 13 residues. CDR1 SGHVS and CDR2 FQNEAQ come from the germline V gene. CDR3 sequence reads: CASSHPSTDTQYF. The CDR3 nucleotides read TGTGCCAGCAGCCATCCAAGCACAGATACGCAGTATTTT.

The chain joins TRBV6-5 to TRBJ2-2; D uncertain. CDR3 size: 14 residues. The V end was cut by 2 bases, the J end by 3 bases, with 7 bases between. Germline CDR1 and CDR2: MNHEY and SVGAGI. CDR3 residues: CASSYTVHTGELFF. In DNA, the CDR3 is TGTGCCAGCAGTTACACGGTTCACACCGGGGAGCTGTTTTTT.

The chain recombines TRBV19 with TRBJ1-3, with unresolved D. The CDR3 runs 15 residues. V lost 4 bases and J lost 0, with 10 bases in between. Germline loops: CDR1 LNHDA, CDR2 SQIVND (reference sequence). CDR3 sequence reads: CASSTYLLSGNTIYF. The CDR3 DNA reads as TGTGCCAGTAGTACCTATCTTCTCTCTGGAAACACCATATATTTT.

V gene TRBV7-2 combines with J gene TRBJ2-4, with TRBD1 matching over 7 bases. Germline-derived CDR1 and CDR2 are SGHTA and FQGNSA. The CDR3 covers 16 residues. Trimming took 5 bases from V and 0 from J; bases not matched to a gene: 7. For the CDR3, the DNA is TGTGCCAGCAGCGGGGGACAGATACTAGCCAAAAACATTCAGTACTTC. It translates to CASSGGQILAKNIQYF.

The CDR3 protein is CASSQDLLYNEQFF. In DNA, the CDR3 is TGCGCCAGCAGCCAAGATCTCCTCTACAATGAGCAGTTCTTC. This sequence joins TRBV4-3 and TRBJ2-1; D is unresolved. The CDR3 sequence is 14 residues long. V was clipped by 0 bases and J by 3 bases, with 6 bases between them. Germline values: CDR1 LGHNA, CDR2 YSLEER.

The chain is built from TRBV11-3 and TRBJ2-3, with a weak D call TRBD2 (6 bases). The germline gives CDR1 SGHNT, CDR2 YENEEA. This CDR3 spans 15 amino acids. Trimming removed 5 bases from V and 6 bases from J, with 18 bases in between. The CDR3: CASSPRDSSRDTQYF. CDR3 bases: TGTGCCAGCAGCCCCCGGGACTCCTCCAGGGATACGCAGTATTTT.

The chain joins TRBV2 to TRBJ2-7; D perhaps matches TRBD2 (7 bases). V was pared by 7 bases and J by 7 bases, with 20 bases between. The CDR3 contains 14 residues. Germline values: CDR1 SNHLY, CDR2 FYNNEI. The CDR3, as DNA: TGTGCCAGCAATCCTCGTGGGGGGGGGCGAGAGCAGTACTTC. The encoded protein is CASNPRGGGREQYF. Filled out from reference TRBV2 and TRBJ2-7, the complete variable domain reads EPEVTQTPSHQVTQMGQEVILRCVPISNHLYFYWYRQILGQKVEFLVSFYNNEISEKSEIFDDQFSVERPDGSNFTLKIRSTKLEDSAMYFCASNPRGGGREQYFGPGTRLTVT.

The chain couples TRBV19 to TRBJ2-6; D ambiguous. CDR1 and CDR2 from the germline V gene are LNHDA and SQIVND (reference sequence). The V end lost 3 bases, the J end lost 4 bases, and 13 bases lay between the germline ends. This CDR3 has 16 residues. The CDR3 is CASSIPVASGANVLTF. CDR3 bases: TGTGCCAGTAGTATCCCCGTGGCTTCCGGGGCCAACGTCCTGACTTTC.

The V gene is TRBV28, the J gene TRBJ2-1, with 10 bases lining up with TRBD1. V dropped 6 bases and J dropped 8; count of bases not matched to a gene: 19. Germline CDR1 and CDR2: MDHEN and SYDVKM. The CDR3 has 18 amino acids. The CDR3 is CASSLYAPGQGLGDEQFF. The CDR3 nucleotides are TGTGCCAGCAGCCTTTATGCACCGGGACAGGGGTTGGGCGATGAGCAGTTCTTC.

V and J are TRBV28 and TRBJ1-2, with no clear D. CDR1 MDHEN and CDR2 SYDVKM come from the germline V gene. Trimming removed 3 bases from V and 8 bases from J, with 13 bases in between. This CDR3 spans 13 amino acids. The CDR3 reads CASSFPPGIGYTF. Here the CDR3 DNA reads TGTGCCAGCAGTTTTCCACCGGGGATAGGCTACACCTTC.

Here the CDR3 DNA reads TGTGCCAGCAGACCAGGGCTGGGAACGAGAGCTTTCTTT. Amino acid sequence: CASRPGLGTRAFF. The chain uses TRBV6-4 and TRBJ1-1; D might be TRBD1 (5 bases). Trimming shortened V by 6 bases and J by 10 bases, and 18 bases separated the two germline ends. The V gene's germline CDR1 is MRHNA and CDR2 SNTAGT. The CDR3 loop spans 13 amino acids.

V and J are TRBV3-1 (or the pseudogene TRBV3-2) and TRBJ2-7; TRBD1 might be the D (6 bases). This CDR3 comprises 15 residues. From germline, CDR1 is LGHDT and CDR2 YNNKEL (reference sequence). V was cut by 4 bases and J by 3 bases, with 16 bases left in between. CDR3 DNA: TGTGCCAGCAGCCCCACCAGGGGTTACTACTACGAGCAGTACTTC. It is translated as CASSPTRGYYYEQYF.

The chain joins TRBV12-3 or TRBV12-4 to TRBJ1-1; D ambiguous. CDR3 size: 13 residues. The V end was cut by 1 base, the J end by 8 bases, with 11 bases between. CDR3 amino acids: CASSLGRVQEAFF. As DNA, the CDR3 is TGTGCCAGCAGTTTAGGCCGGGTTCAAGAAGCTTTCTTT.

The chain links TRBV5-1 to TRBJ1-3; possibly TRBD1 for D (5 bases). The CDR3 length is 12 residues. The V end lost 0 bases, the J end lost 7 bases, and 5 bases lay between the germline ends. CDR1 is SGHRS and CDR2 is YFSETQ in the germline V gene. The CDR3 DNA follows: TGCGCCAGCAGCTTGGCAGGGAACACCATATATTTT. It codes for CASSLAGNTIYF.

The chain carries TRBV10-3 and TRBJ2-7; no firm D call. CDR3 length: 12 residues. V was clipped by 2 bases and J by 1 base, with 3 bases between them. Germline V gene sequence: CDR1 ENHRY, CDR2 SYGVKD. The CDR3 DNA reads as TGTGCCATCAGTGAGCAGTCCTACGAGCAGTACTTC. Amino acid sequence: CAISEQSYEQYF.

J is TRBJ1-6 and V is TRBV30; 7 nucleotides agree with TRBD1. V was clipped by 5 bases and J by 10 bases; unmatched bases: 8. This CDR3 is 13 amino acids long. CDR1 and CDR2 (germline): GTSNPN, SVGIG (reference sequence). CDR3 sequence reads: CAWQTGDRSPLHF. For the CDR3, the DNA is TGTGCCTGGCAAACAGGGGATCGGTCACCCCTCCACTTT.

The CDR3 loop is CASSLQGSYGYTF. The CDR3 DNA sequence: TGTGCCAGCAGCTTACAGGGAAGCTATGGCTACACCTTC. V is TRBV12-3 or TRBV12-4 and J is TRBJ1-2; D is possibly TRBD1 (6 bases). The CDR3 spans 13 residues. V lost 6 bases to trimming and J lost 4 bases, with 12 bases between them.

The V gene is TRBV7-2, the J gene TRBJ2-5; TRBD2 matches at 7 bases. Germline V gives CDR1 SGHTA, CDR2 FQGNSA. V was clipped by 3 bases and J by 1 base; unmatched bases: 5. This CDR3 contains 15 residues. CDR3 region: CASSLASSGQETQYF. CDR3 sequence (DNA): TGTGCCAGCAGCTTGGCGTCTAGCGGCCAAGAGACCCAGTACTTC.